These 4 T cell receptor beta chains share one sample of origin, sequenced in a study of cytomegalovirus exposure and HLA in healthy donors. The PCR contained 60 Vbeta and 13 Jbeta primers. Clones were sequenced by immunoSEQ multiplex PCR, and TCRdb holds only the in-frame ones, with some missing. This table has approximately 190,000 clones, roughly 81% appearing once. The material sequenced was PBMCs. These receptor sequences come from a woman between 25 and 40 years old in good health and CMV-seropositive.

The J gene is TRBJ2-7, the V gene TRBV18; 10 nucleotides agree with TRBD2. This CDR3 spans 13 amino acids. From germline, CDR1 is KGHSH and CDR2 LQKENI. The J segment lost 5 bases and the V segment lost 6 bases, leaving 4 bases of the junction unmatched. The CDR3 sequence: CASSLAGEDEQYF. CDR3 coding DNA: TGTGCCAGCTCGCTAGCGGGAGAGGACGAGCAGTACTTC.

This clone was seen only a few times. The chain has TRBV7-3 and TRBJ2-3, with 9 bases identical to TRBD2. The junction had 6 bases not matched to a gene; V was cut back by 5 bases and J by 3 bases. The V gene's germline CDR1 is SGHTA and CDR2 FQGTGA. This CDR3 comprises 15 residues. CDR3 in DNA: TGTGCCAGCAGCCCCGATAGCGGGAGAACAGATACGCAGTATTTT. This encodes CASSPDSGRTDTQYF.

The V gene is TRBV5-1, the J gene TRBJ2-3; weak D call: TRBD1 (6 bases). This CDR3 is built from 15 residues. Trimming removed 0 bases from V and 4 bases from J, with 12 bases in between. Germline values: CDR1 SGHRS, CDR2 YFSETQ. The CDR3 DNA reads TGCGCCAGCAGCTTGGGGCAGGGGTGGGCAGATACGCAGTATTTT. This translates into CASSLGQGWADTQYF.

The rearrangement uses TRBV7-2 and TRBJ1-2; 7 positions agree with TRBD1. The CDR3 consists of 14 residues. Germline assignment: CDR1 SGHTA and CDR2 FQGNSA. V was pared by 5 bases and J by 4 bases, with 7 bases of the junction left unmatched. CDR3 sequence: CASSASGQSYGYTF. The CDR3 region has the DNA TGTGCCAGCAGCGCCTCGGGACAGAGCTATGGCTACACCTTC.